The next 7 T cell receptor beta chains were all read from a single sample in a study of shared clonotypes between healthy human individuals. The assay was immunoSEQ multiplex PCR, and TCRdb's table has in-frame clones only and misses some. The sample has nearly 1,000,000 clones, less than 85% seen once. Sequencing used memory CD4+ T cells sorted from blood. Subset reported: CD45RA-negative fraction. The receptors were sampled from a man younger than 35 in good health.

The V gene is TRBV5-4, the J gene TRBJ2-7; the match to TRBD1 covers 8 bases. There are 15 residues in the CDR3. In germline, CDR1 is SGHNT, CDR2 YYREEE (reference sequence). Trimming took 5 bases from V and 2 from J; bases not matched to a gene: 9. CDR3 DNA sequence: TGTGCCAGCAGTCGACTGATACAGGGGGCCTACGAGCAGTACTTC. Translated: CASSRLIQGAYEQYF.

In its sample, this clone was seen once. This chain links TRBV19 with TRBJ2-7; 8 bases fit TRBD1. The CDR3 length is 14 residues. Germline trimming cut 9 bases from V and 2 bases from J; bases unmatched to any gene: 9. CDR1 and CDR2 (germline): LNHDA, SQIVND (reference sequence). CDR3 loop: CASTPRTGTYEQYF. CDR3 coding DNA: TGTGCCAGCACGCCCAGGACAGGGACCTACGAGCAGTACTTC.

The rearrangement uses TRBV30 and TRBJ1-2, with D possibly being TRBD1 (6 bases). V was clipped by 1 base and J by 5 bases, with 14 bases between them. The CDR3 spans 14 residues. CDR1 GTSNPN and CDR2 SVGIG come from the germline V gene (reference sequence). This CDR3 is CAWSDLGQTYGYTF. CDR3 DNA sequence: TGTGCCTGGAGTGACCTCGGACAGACATATGGCTACACCTTC. The complete variable domain, with remaining parts taken from reference TRBV30 and TRBJ1-2, reads SQTIHQWPATLVQPVGSPLSLECTVEGTSNPNLYWYRQAAGRGLQLLFYSVGIGQISSEVPQNLSASRPQDRQFILSSKKLLLSDSGFYLCAWSDLGQTYGYTFGSGTRLTVV.

This clone has at least ten counts. Other DNA sequences from this sample encode an identical CDR3 as well. The J gene is TRBJ1-1, the V gene TRBV5-4; no clear D. Germline V gives CDR1 SGHNT, CDR2 YYREEE (reference sequence). The ends were cut back, 0 bases at V and 6 bases at J, with 12 bases in the middle. CDR3 length equals 14 residues. The CDR3, as DNA: TGTGCCAGCAGCTTGGCCTTGGAGAGGTCTGAAGCTTTCTTT. Translation gives CASSLALERSEAFF.

The J gene is TRBJ1-5, the V gene TRBV6-1; TRBD1 aligns across 11 bases. The CDR3 sequence is 15 residues long. After removal of 5 bases from V and 6 bases from J, the junction contained 6 bases not matched to a gene. CDR1 is MNHNS, CDR2 SASEGT, per germline. CDR3 sequence: CASSTDRGLVQPQHF. CDR3 nucleotides: TGTGCCAGCAGTACGGACAGGGGGCTAGTTCAGCCCCAGCATTTT.

The rearrangement links TRBV11-2 to TRBJ2-1, with D perhaps assigned TRBD1 or TRBD2 (5 bases each). The germline V gene has CDR1 SGHAT and CDR2 FQNNGV. This CDR3 region has 16 residues. V dropped 5 bases and J dropped 6 bases, with 20 bases sitting between them. As DNA, the CDR3 is TGTGCCAGCAGCATGGGACCCCGTATTGGTATCAATGAGCAGTTCTTC. This encodes CASSMGPRIGINEQFF. Full variable domain (remainder filled in from reference TRBV11-2 and TRBJ2-1): EAGVAQSPRYKIIEKRQSVAFWCNPISGHATLYWYQQILGQGPKLLIQFQNNGVVDDSQLPKDRFSAERLKGVDSTLKIQPAKLEDSAVYLCASSMGPRIGINEQFFGPGTRLTVL.

The table lists this clone with a few counts. J is TRBJ1-5 and V is TRBV28; D is uncertain. The germline V and J ends were trimmed by 6 bases and 6 bases, with 15 bases remaining between them. Germline CDR1 is MDHEN and CDR2 is SYDVKM. The CDR3 has 14 amino acids. This CDR3 reads CASSLAGGIQPQHF. The CDR3 nucleotides read TGTGCCAGCAGCCTAGCTGGTGGGATTCAGCCCCAGCATTTT.